Listed here is a single T cell receptor (beta chain). The record originates from a study of blood T cell repertoires in COVID-19. For the study at large: Acute-phase and convalescent COVID-19 samples originated in the United States, Italy and Spain. T cells, B-cell-depleted T cells, or PBMCs provided the cDNA or gDNA that served as material.

V was clipped by 4 bases and J by 0 bases, with 10 bases between them. In germline, CDR1 is MGHDK, CDR2 SYGVNS. The CDR3 has 14 residues. Produced via immunoSEQ multiplex PCR; TCRdb's table is partial and in-frame only. The repertoire has around 25,000 clones, 90% to 95% of them found once; the top ten carry around 8.6%. Sequencing was done on a sample of peripheral blood. The gene calls are TRBV25-1 and TRBJ2-7; D unclear. This receptor was identified in a human donor in a cohort sampled during active COVID-19. The CDR3 DNA is TGTGCCAGCAGTGCCTTTATGAGCTCCTACGAGCAGTACTTC. Protein product: CASSAFMSSYEQYF.